This T cell receptor (beta chain) was documented in a study of T and B cells in COVID-19 patients. The overall study: Critical illness requiring mechanical ventilation or extracorporeal membrane oxygenation affected 12 of 20 active-infection patients.

TRB was amplified from about 250-500 ng of blood genomic DNA. General study findings and limits: Clonality of TRB repertoires was high in active COVID-19; recovery brought above-healthy diversity and richness.

Of note for this clonotype: What it recognizes is unknown.

Germline trimming cut 0 bases from V and 8 bases from J; bases unmatched to any gene: 4. Germline V gene sequence: CDR1 DFQATT, CDR2 SNEGSKA (reference sequence). This CDR3 comprises 14 residues. BIOMED2 TRB-A/B primer pools were used in multiplex TRB PCR. TCRdb analysed the multiplex PCR reads with MiXCR anew, one entry per CDR3 protein. Altogether about 3,000 distinct CDR3 sequences are present, about 28% being singletons, with the ten largest covering around 64%. The chain employs TRBV20-1 and TRBJ2-2; 9 positions match TRBD2. This sequence originates from a human donor with active COVID-19. The donor label of this sample is uncertain. The sample comprised blood. CDR3 amino acids: CSAREDSGGGELFF. CDR3 nucleotides: TGCAGTGCTAGAGAGGATAGCGGGGGTGGGGAGCTGTTTTTT.